This T cell receptor (beta chain) was documented in a study of blood T cell repertoires in COVID-19. Study at large: Acute-phase and convalescent COVID-19 samples originated in the United States, Italy and Spain.

Clones were read by immunoSEQ multiplex PCR, and TCRdb kept only the in-frame ones, dropping some. In the table there are around 370,000 clones, 88% of which are singletons. The CDR3 spans 15 residues. Participants came from about 24 US areas, aged roughly 18 to 90 years. Two negative PCRs, clearance, or symptom resolution had been documented for recovered Cohort 3 donors. Sequenced: PBMCs or T cells enriched from blood (not recorded which). The genes are TRBV7-5 and TRBJ2-5; TRBD2 is taken as the D call from the table, unchecked against the DNA. TRBV7-5 is marked as a pseudogene. This sequence was found in a woman aged 18-29 years who had recovered from COVID-19. CDR3 protein: CARSKGQSGGETQYF. The CDR3 coding sequence is TGTGCCAGAAGCAAGGGACAGTCGGGAGGGGAGACCCAGTACTTC.